A selection of T cell receptor beta chains follows, all from one sample in a study of CD8 T cells in ankylosing spondylitis. One entry per CDR3 protein results from TCRdb running MiXCR on the 5' RACE reads. The sample lists around 770,000 distinct CDR3 sequences; roughly 19% were seen once. Sequencing was performed on blood, either unsorted or a sorted T cell fraction (not recorded which). The source is a male donor with ankylosing spondylitis. CDR3s include the opening cysteine and the closing phenylalanine or tryptophan. Each record gives: V gene, clone size, J gene, D gene, CDR3 protein, CDR3 DNA. D genes are given only for firm matches. Only part of the rows carry a size: once, few, many, or a class if the clone is expanded.

V gene: TRBV12-3/TRBV12-4
clone size: .
J gene: TRBJ2-5
D gene: .
CDR3 protein: CASSFEREETQYF
CDR3 DNA: TGTGCCAGCAGTTTTGAGAGGGAAGAGACCCAGTACTTC

V gene: TRBV6-1
clone size: .
J gene: TRBJ1-2
D gene: TRBD1
CDR3 protein: CASRPTGIGGYTF
CDR3 DNA: TGTGCCAGCAGGCCGACAGGGATTGGGGGCTACACCTTC

V gene: TRBV29-1
clone size: few
J gene: TRBJ2-7
D gene: TRBD2
CDR3 protein: CSVEPGLAGGPYEQYF
CDR3 DNA: TGCAGCGTTGAACCGGGACTAGCGGGAGGCCCTTACGAGCAGTACTTC

V gene: TRBV5-6
clone size: few
J gene: TRBJ2-7
D gene: .
CDR3 protein: CASSLWGSYYEQYF
CDR3 DNA: TGTGCCAGCAGCTTGTGGGGCAGCTACTACGAGCAGTACTTC

V gene: TRBV6-6
clone size: .
J gene: TRBJ1-6
D gene: .
CDR3 protein: CASSVHGNSPLHF
CDR3 DNA: TGTGCCAGCAGTGTCCACGGGAATTCACCCCTCCACTTT

V gene: TRBV9
clone size: .
J gene: TRBJ2-1
D gene: .
CDR3 protein: CASSVVPGDEQFF
CDR3 DNA: TGTGCCAGCAGCGTAGTCCCCGGCGATGAGCAGTTCTTC

V gene: TRBV12-5
clone size: .
J gene: TRBJ1-2
D gene: .
CDR3 protein: CASGETGIYGYTF
CDR3 DNA: TGTGCTAGTGGGGAGACAGGAATCTATGGCTACACCTTC

V gene: TRBV20-1
clone size: many
J gene: TRBJ2-3
D gene: .
CDR3 protein: CSARGRSGTDTQYF
CDR3 DNA: TGCAGTGCTAGAGGGCGGTCTGGCACAGATACGCAGTATTTT

V gene: TRBV20-1
clone size: .
J gene: TRBJ2-7
D gene: TRBD1
CDR3 protein: CSAGGQGFREQYF
CDR3 DNA: TGCAGTGCAGGGGGCCAGGGATTTCGCGAGCAGTACTTC

V gene: TRBV28
clone size: .
J gene: TRBJ1-5
D gene: .
CDR3 protein: CASIPRGKGSNQPQHF
CDR3 DNA: TGTGCCAGCATCCCCCGGGGGAAGGGCAGCAATCAGCCCCAGCATTTT

V gene: TRBV30
clone size: few
J gene: TRBJ2-3
D gene: .
CDR3 protein: CAWIPGAVGTDTQYF
CDR3 DNA: TGTGCCTGGATCCCGGGGGCCGTAGGGACAGATACGCAGTATTTT

V gene: TRBV4-2
clone size: few
J gene: TRBJ2-5
D gene: .
CDR3 protein: CASSQAGDNSKETQYF
CDR3 DNA: TGTGCCAGCAGCCAAGCAGGGGACAACTCAAAAGAGACCCAGTACTTC

V gene: TRBV7-7
clone size: .
J gene: TRBJ2-7
D gene: .
CDR3 protein: CASSLRPSDSYEQYF
CDR3 DNA: TGTGCCAGCAGCTTACGACCGTCTGACTCCTACGAGCAGTACTTC

V gene: TRBV5-1
clone size: .
J gene: TRBJ2-1
D gene: .
CDR3 protein: CASSAGDGREQFF
CDR3 DNA: TGCGCCAGCAGCGCGGGCGATGGCCGTGAGCAGTTCTTC

V gene: TRBV20-1
clone size: .
J gene: TRBJ1-2
D gene: .
CDR3 protein: CSARVGGTNYGYTF
CDR3 DNA: TGCAGTGCTAGAGTAGGAGGAACCAACTATGGCTACACCTTC

V gene: TRBV12-3/TRBV12-4
clone size: few
J gene: TRBJ1-2
D gene: TRBD1
CDR3 protein: CASTETGLGGGYTF
CDR3 DNA: TGTGCCAGCACGGAGACAGGGCTGGGGGGAGGCTACACCTTC

V gene: TRBV5-1
clone size: many
J gene: TRBJ2-2
D gene: .
CDR3 protein: CASSLDGLNTGELFF
CDR3 DNA: TGTGCCAGCAGCTTAGACGGCCTGAACACCGGGGAGCTGTTTTTT

V gene: TRBV12-3/TRBV12-4
clone size: few
J gene: TRBJ1-6
D gene: .
CDR3 protein: CASSPGPNGAPLHF
CDR3 DNA: TGTGCCAGCAGTCCGGGACCCAATGGCGCACCCCTCCACTTT

V gene: TRBV24-1
clone size: .
J gene: TRBJ2-5
D gene: .
CDR3 protein: CATSDSSNVETQYF
CDR3 DNA: TGTGCCACCAGTGATTCGAGTAACGTGGAGACCCAGTACTTC

V gene: TRBV20-1
clone size: .
J gene: TRBJ2-2
D gene: .
CDR3 protein: CSANRGGNTGELFF
CDR3 DNA: TGCAGTGCTAACAGGGGGGGGAACACCGGGGAGCTGTTTTTT

V gene: TRBV12-3/TRBV12-4
clone size: few
J gene: TRBJ2-1
D gene: .
CDR3 protein: CASRLDLYNEQFF
CDR3 DNA: TGTGCCAGCAGGTTGGACCTTTACAATGAGCAGTTCTTC

V gene: TRBV7-9
clone size: few
J gene: TRBJ1-2
D gene: .
CDR3 protein: CASSLSGGESYGYTF
CDR3 DNA: TGTGCCAGCAGCTTATCGGGGGGTGAGTCTTATGGCTACACCTTC

V gene: TRBV20-1
clone size: many
J gene: TRBJ2-3
D gene: .
CDR3 protein: CSARGSDTQYF
CDR3 DNA: TGCAGTGCTAGAGGCTCAGATACGCAGTATTTT

V gene: TRBV5-1
clone size: few
J gene: TRBJ2-2
D gene: .
CDR3 protein: CASSLVDRYTGELFF
CDR3 DNA: TGCGCCAGCAGCTTGGTAGACAGGTACACCGGGGAGCTGTTTTTT

V gene: TRBV7-2
clone size: few
J gene: TRBJ2-3
D gene: .
CDR3 protein: CASSLARVGLNRDTQYF
CDR3 DNA: TGTGCCAGCAGCTTAGCGCGAGTCGGATTAAATAGGGATACGCAGTATTTT

V gene: TRBV12-3/TRBV12-4
clone size: many
J gene: TRBJ1-5
D gene: .
CDR3 protein: CASSFGGVKNQPQHF
CDR3 DNA: TGTGCCAGCAGTTTTGGCGGGGTTAAGAATCAGCCCCAGCATTTT

V gene: TRBV6-5
clone size: .
J gene: TRBJ2-1
D gene: .
CDR3 protein: CASSPGPTEQFF
CDR3 DNA: TGTGCCAGCAGTCCTGGACCCACGGAGCAGTTCTTC

V gene: TRBV6-2/TRBV6-3
clone size: few
J gene: TRBJ2-4
D gene: TRBD2
CDR3 protein: CASSSSLFWQRENKNIQYF
CDR3 DNA: TGTGCCAGCAGCTCTAGTCTGTTTTGGCAGCGGGAAAACAAAAACATTCAGTACTTC

V gene: TRBV5-1
clone size: .
J gene: TRBJ1-3
D gene: TRBD1
CDR3 protein: CASRLQGAQGNTIYF
CDR3 DNA: TGCGCCAGCAGATTACAGGGGGCTCAAGGAAACACCATATATTTT

V gene: TRBV7-2
clone size: few
J gene: TRBJ2-7
D gene: TRBD2
CDR3 protein: CASSLRTSGFTYEQYF
CDR3 DNA: TGTGCCAGCAGCTTACGGACTAGCGGGTTTACCTACGAGCAGTACTTC

V gene: TRBV27
clone size: few
J gene: TRBJ1-1
D gene: .
CDR3 protein: CASSLSGDGEAFF
CDR3 DNA: TGTGCCAGCAGTTTATCGGGGGACGGTGAAGCTTTCTTT

V gene: TRBV12-3/TRBV12-4
clone size: .
J gene: TRBJ1-1
D gene: .
CDR3 protein: CASSAPAEAFF
CDR3 DNA: TGTGCCAGCAGTGCGCCAGCAGAAGCTTTCTTT

V gene: TRBV12-3/TRBV12-4
clone size: few
J gene: TRBJ2-2
D gene: TRBD1
CDR3 protein: CASSGAPGQGGTGELFF
CDR3 DNA: TGTGCCAGCAGTGGAGCACCGGGACAGGGCGGCACCGGGGAGCTGTTTTTT

V gene: TRBV6-2/TRBV6-3
clone size: .
J gene: TRBJ2-7
D gene: .
CDR3 protein: CASSSPDSMWSSYEQYF
CDR3 DNA: TGTGCCAGCAGCTCCCCGGACTCTATGTGGAGCTCCTACGAGCAGTACTTC

V gene: TRBV29-1
clone size: few
J gene: TRBJ2-1
D gene: .
CDR3 protein: CSVEDLGHNEQFF
CDR3 DNA: TGCAGCGTTGAAGATCTTGGGCACAATGAGCAGTTCTTC

V gene: TRBV5-1
clone size: many
J gene: TRBJ2-3
D gene: .
CDR3 protein: CASSPSPGTQYF
CDR3 DNA: TGCGCCAGCAGCCCCTCCCCGGGTACGCAGTATTTT

V gene: TRBV9
clone size: few
J gene: TRBJ2-1
D gene: .
CDR3 protein: CASSVVGGSTAYNEQFF
CDR3 DNA: TGTGCCAGCAGCGTAGTAGGTGGCTCGACAGCCTACAATGAGCAGTTCTTC

V gene: TRBV6-1
clone size: .
J gene: TRBJ2-5
D gene: TRBD1
CDR3 protein: CASSPRTGGQETQYF
CDR3 DNA: TGTGCCAGCAGCCCCCGGACAGGGGGCCAAGAGACCCAGTACTTC

V gene: TRBV29-1
clone size: .
J gene: TRBJ2-3
D gene: TRBD1
CDR3 protein: CSVEQGDGTDTQYF
CDR3 DNA: TGCAGCGTTGAACAGGGGGACGGCACAGATACGCAGTATTTT